This TCR beta chain was profiled in a study of shared clonotypes between healthy human individuals. Study-level points and caveats: Shared clonotypes: 4.5% to 5% naive CD4, around 3.4% naive CD8, 2.3% memory CD4, about 0.41% memory CD8.

This CDR3 spans 14 amino acids. V lost 7 bases and J 5 bases, leaving 14 bases between the germline ends. The germline V gene has CDR1 MNHNS and CDR2 SASEGT. Naive CD8 cells were CD45RO-negative, positively selected for CCR7, excluding terminally differentiated effector memory CD45RA+ cells. For this clone: What it binds is not known.

Using immunoSEQ multiplex PCR, the repertoire was profiled, and TCRdb retains in-frame clones only, with some absent. The sample yields approximately 2,200,000 clones, 85% to 95% seen once. This TCR was recovered from a man aged 18 to 30 in good health. Some clones in this sample may be carry-over from other donors' samples. V is TRBV6-1 and J is TRBJ1-4; D is ambiguous. Sequencing was done on a sample of naive CD8+ T cells from PBMCs. The CDR3 loop is CASNERLANEKLFF. In nucleotides, the CDR3 is TGTGCCAGCAATGAGAGGCTTGCAAATGAAAAACTGTTTTTT.